This T cell receptor (beta chain) is from a study of brain metastases from non-small cell lung cancer. Points from the study as a whole: Compared with their matched primary tumors, around 68% of brain metastases showed expanded T-cell clones. Metastases had sparse T cells but largely shared repertoires with primaries.

Profiling relied on immunoSEQ multiplex PCR, and the TCRdb table lists in-frame clones only, not all of them. The top ten clones hold roughly 36% of a sample with about 2,600 clones, around 80% of them seen once. As regards this clone: Its antigen remains unknown.

The CDR3 consists of 14 residues. Trimming took 4 bases from V and 4 from J, leaving 8 bases between them. The germline CDR1 and CDR2 sequences are KGHSY and FQNENV. The sequence was collected from a donor aged 40 or over with non-small cell lung cancer. Material for sequencing was tissue from a brain metastasis. This sequence joins TRBV16 and TRBJ2-6; D is uncertain. CDR3 residues: CASSLGSGANVLTF. In DNA, the CDR3 is TGTGCCAGCAGCCTCGGGTCCGGGGCCAACGTCCTGACTTTC.